This TCR beta chain was observed in a study of cytomegalovirus exposure and HLA in healthy donors. General observations from the study: Subsequent analysis found a tendency for first-cohort TCR clusters to co-occur within the 120 or so validation repertoires. Associated with cytomegalovirus, according to the listing, were around 160 TCR beta chains. A few chains tied to CMV proved CMV antigen-specific in vitro. High sensitivity and specificity were reportedly achieved when the classifier diagnosed cytomegalovirus status.

The V and J ends lost 2 bases and 0 bases respectively, with 14 bases between them. The CDR3 contains 18 residues. The germline gives CDR1 SGHAT, CDR2 FQDESV (reference sequence). Comments on this clone: Antigen: not known.

The repertoire was sequenced with immunoSEQ multiplex PCR; TCRdb's copy has only in-frame clones and lacks some. The data contain approximately 120,000 clones, about 96% of them singletons. This TCR derives from a man in his late teens or twenties in good health and CMV-seronegative. The sample comprised PBMCs. The chain is built from TRBV11-1 and TRBJ2-6, with D perhaps TRBD1 (6 bases). The CDR3 region has the DNA TGTGCCAGCAGCTTATTTGGGGGCCTTTACTCTGGGGCCAACGTCCTGACTTTC. The encoded protein is CASSLFGGLYSGANVLTF.